The 6 T cell receptor beta chains listed next were all sequenced from one sample in a study of T cells in Graves' hyperthyroidism and ophthalmopathy. Researchers amplified the TCR beta CDR3 regions from RNA transcripts. During a first-round RT-PCR of the TCR CDR3, the HTBI primer set was used. TCRdb analysed the multiplex PCR reads with MiXCR anew, one entry per CDR3 protein. The profile shows about 600,000 distinct CDR3 sequences, 13% to 15% of them singletons. Sequencing was performed on blood. The receptors originated from a woman aged 50 to 65 with Graves' ophthalmopathy.

At least ten counts were recorded for this clonotype. The rearrangement uses TRBV27 and TRBJ2-2; TRBD2 agrees at 9 bases. The germline CDR1 and CDR2 sequences are MNHEY and SMNVEV (reference sequence). The CDR3 is made up of 16 amino acids. The trim removed 7 bases at V and 1 base at J, leaving 7 bases unmatched. The chain's CDR3 is CASTFSGSLNTGELFF. CDR3 sequence (DNA): TGTGCCAGCACTTTTAGCGGGAGTTTGAACACCGGGGAGCTGTTTTTT.

This clonotype was seen at least ten times. The genes are TRBV7-9 and TRBJ2-5; D is unclear. This CDR3 region has 14 residues. Germline lookup yields CDR1 SEHNR and CDR2 FQNEAQ (reference sequence). V lost 4 bases and J lost 2, with 11 bases in between. The CDR3 here is CASSSRRLQETQYF. The CDR3 DNA reads as TGTGCCAGCAGCTCTCGACGGTTGCAAGAGACCCAGTACTTC.

This clonotype was seen ten or more times. The rearrangement links TRBV20-1 to TRBJ1-1; a possible D gene is TRBD1 (5 bases). Germline CDR1 reads DFQATT; CDR2 reads SNEGSKA (reference sequence). V dropped 1 base and J dropped 4 bases, with 10 bases sitting between them. The CDR3 loop spans 13 amino acids. CDR3 amino acids: CSARGDRSTEAFF. CDR3 DNA sequence: TGCAGTGCTAGAGGGGACCGGAGCACTGAAGCTTTCTTT.

This clonotype was detected ten times or more. This chain links TRBV29-1 with TRBJ2-7; possible D gene TRBD2, 7 bases. Germline V gene data show CDR1 as SQVTM and CDR2 as ANQGSEA. Trimming stripped 4 bases from V and 3 bases from J, with 13 bases between. CDR3 size: 13 residues. CDR3 residues: CSVAGGPIYEQYF. The CDR3 nucleotides are TGCAGCGTTGCGGGGGGCCCCATCTACGAGCAGTACTTC.

This clonotype was seen a handful of times. V usage is TRBV13 and J usage is TRBJ2-7; TRBD1 is a possible D gene (6 bases). The CDR3 consists of 17 residues. Trimming took off 5 bases at V and 1 base at J, with 21 bases between the two ends. CDR1 is PRHDT, CDR2 FYEKMQ, per germline (reference sequence). CDR3 nucleotide sequence: TGTGCCAGCAGCCCAGCAGGCACCGGGACAAAATCCTACGAGCAGTACTTC. Its translation is CASSPAGTGTKSYEQYF. Full variable domain (remainder filled in from reference TRBV13 and TRBJ2-7): AAGVIQSPRHLIKEKRETATLKCYPIPRHDTVYWYQQGPGQDPQFLISFYEKMQSDKGSIPDRFSAQQFSDYHSELNMSSLELGDSALYFCASSPAGTGTKSYEQYFGPGTRLTVT.

This clonotype was counted ten times or more. The V gene is TRBV5-1, the J gene TRBJ2-1; TRBD2 aligns across 10 bases. The CDR3 is made up of 15 amino acids. From germline, CDR1 is SGHRS and CDR2 YFSETQ. V trimming: 3 bases; J trimming: 6 bases; junction bases outside the gene matches: 6. CDR3 residues: CASSSLIAGGNEQFF. The CDR3 nucleotides read TGCGCCAGCAGCTCGTTGATAGCGGGAGGCAATGAGCAGTTCTTC.